The 29 T cell receptor beta chains below were found in one sample sequenced in a study of blood T cell repertoires in COVID-19. Using immunoSEQ multiplex PCR, the repertoire was profiled, and TCRdb retains in-frame clones only, with some absent. There are 150,000 or so clones in the sample; 85% to 95% occur only once, and 4.6% lies in the top ten. The sequenced sample consisted of peripheral blood. These TCRs come from a woman aged 45-60 years with acute or convalescent COVID-19.

The genes are TRBV19 and TRBJ1-1; the D is unclear. CDR3 length: 13 residues. CDR1 LNHDA and CDR2 SQIVND come from the germline V gene (reference sequence). V was clipped by 5 bases and J by 2 bases, with 9 bases between them. The CDR3 is CASSSTSNTEAFF. DNA of the CDR3: TGTGCCAGTAGTTCGACAAGCAACACTGAAGCTTTCTTT.

The V call is TRBV19, the J call TRBJ2-5; no firm D call. Germline values: CDR1 LNHDA, CDR2 SQIVND (reference sequence). Trimming stripped 5 bases from V and 2 bases from J, with 9 bases between. This CDR3 is 13 amino acids long. Here the CDR3 DNA reads TGTGCCAGTAGTCCGCCGGGTCAAGAGACCCAGTACTTC. Protein product: CASSPPGQETQYF. Drawing the rest from reference TRBV19 and TRBJ2-5, the complete variable domain is DGGITQSPKYLFRKEGQNVTLSCEQNLNHDAMYWYRQDPGQGLRLIYYSQIVNDFQKGDIAEGYSVSREKKESFPLTVTSAQKNPTAFYLCASSPPGQETQYFGPGTRLLVL.

The V gene is TRBV4-1, the J gene TRBJ1-1, with no clear D. Germline V gene lookup returns CDR1 MGHRA and CDR2 YSYEKL. This CDR3 comprises 15 residues. The V and J ends lost 2 bases and 1 base respectively, with 11 bases between them. CDR3 bases: TGCGCCAGCAGCCAAATCCTGGGGAGGAACACTGAAGCTTTCTTT. This codes for CASSQILGRNTEAFF.

The V and J genes are TRBV9 and TRBJ2-1, with D uncertain. V shed 4 bases and J shed 4 bases, with 15 bases lying between them. Germline V CDR1 and CDR2: SGDLS, YYNGEE. The CDR3 is made up of 15 amino acids. The CDR3 coding sequence is TGTGCCAGCAGCATTCGATTAGACGGGTACAATGAGCAGTTCTTC. It yields the protein CASSIRLDGYNEQFF.

The chain joins TRBV7-2 to TRBJ2-2; TRBD1 matches at 7 bases. Germline-derived CDR1 and CDR2 are SGHTA and FQGNSA. CDR3 length: 15 amino acids. J was trimmed by 7 bases and V by 4 bases; bases with no gene match: 9. CDR3 DNA sequence: TGTGCCAGCAGCTCATACAGGGGATATAACGGGGAGCTGTTTTTT. Translated, it gives CASSSYRGYNGELFF.

The rearrangement links TRBV19 to TRBJ1-4; D is possibly TRBD1 (5 bases). V was cut by 7 bases and J by 8 bases, with 14 bases left in between. Germline CDR1 and CDR2: LNHDA and SQIVND (reference sequence). This CDR3 spans 13 amino acids. The CDR3 DNA reads as TGTGCCAGTATGCGCAGGGCGAGCGAAAAACTGTTTTTT. Its protein is CASMRRASEKLFF.

This clone was detected only once. V is TRBV7-2 and J is TRBJ1-1; TRBD1 might be the D (5 bases). Germline V lookup: CDR1 SGHTA, CDR2 FQGNSA. Trimming shortened V by 2 bases and J by 5 bases, and 12 bases separated the two germline ends. This CDR3 region has 14 residues. In nucleotides, the CDR3 is TGTGCCAGCAGCTTACAGGGCCGGAGAACTGAAGCTTTCTTT. It codes for CASSLQGRRTEAFF.

This clone was picked up one time. The J gene is TRBJ2-1, the V gene TRBV6-5; TRBD2 agrees at 11 bases. J lost 6 bases, V lost 6 bases, and 7 bases had no gene match. In germline, CDR1 is MNHEY, CDR2 SVGAGI. CDR3 length equals 15 residues. CDR3 DNA sequence: TGTGCCAGCAGGCAAGCCCTAGCGGGGGGCAATGAGCAGTTCTTC. Residues: CASRQALAGGNEQFF.

The V and J genes are TRBV6-5 and TRBJ1-2; TRBD1 is a possible D gene (5 bases). V was shortened by 0 bases and J by 8 bases, with 13 bases between the two germline ends. From germline, CDR1 is MNHEY and CDR2 SVGAGI. The CDR3 is made up of 14 amino acids. The CDR3 spells CASSYSMGLAGYTF. CDR3 nucleotide sequence: TGTGCCAGCAGTTACTCGATGGGGCTCGCGGGCTACACCTTC.

The rearrangement joins TRBV2 to TRBJ1-4; D not resolved. The CDR3 is made up of 15 amino acids. The germline CDR1 and CDR2 sequences are SNHLY and FYNNEI. V was trimmed by 10 bases and J by 0 bases, leaving 15 bases between them. The CDR3, as DNA: TGTGCCACCCGACTAAGAGACACAACTAATGAAAAACTGTTTTTT. Its translation is CATRLRDTTNEKLFF.

The J gene is TRBJ1-6, the V gene TRBV6-5; D possibly corresponds to TRBD1 (5 bases). Trimming removed 6 bases from V and 8 bases from J, with 14 bases in between. This CDR3 spans 14 amino acids. Germline loops: CDR1 MNHEY, CDR2 SVGAGI. The CDR3, as DNA: TGTGCCAGCAGCGGGAGGCTGGGGGATTCACCCCTCCACTTT. Its translation is CASSGRLGDSPLHF.

J is TRBJ2-7 and V is TRBV28, with no clear D. V lost 6 bases and J lost 0, with 12 bases in between. The CDR3 has 14 amino acids. The germline V gene has CDR1 MDHEN and CDR2 SYDVKM. CDR3 sequence: CASSGWRVSYEQYF. The CDR3 DNA reads TGTGCCAGCAGCGGGTGGAGAGTCTCCTACGAGCAGTACTTC.

CDR3 DNA sequence: TGTGCCAGCATCCACACAGGGCAGCAGTACTTC. This encodes CASIHTGQQYF. This chain connects TRBV6-5 to TRBJ2-7; TRBD1 might be the D (6 bases). V was trimmed by 7 bases and J by 8 bases, leaving 12 bases between them. The CDR3 sequence is 11 residues long. Germline CDR1 reads MNHEY; CDR2 reads SVGAGI.

A few counts support this clone. The rearrangement links TRBV6-5 to TRBJ1-3, with no clear D. The CDR3 totals 14 residues. Trimming stripped 6 bases from V and 2 bases from J, with 11 bases between. The V gene's germline CDR1 is MNHEY and CDR2 SVGAGI. The CDR3 coding sequence is TGTGCCAGCAGCAACACACATACTGGAAACACCATATATTTT. It encodes CASSNTHTGNTIYF.

The chain links TRBV5-8 to TRBJ1-1; TRBD1 might be the D (5 bases). This CDR3 spans 15 amino acids. CDR1 and CDR2 from the germline V gene are SGHTS and YDEGEE. The germline V and J ends were trimmed by 2 bases and 1 base, with 12 bases remaining between them. In nucleotides, the CDR3 is TGTGCCAGCAGCTTCCGCGGGGGAGGGAACACTGAAGCTTTCTTT. It specifies CASSFRGGGNTEAFF.

The V gene is TRBV2, the J gene TRBJ2-5; possible D gene TRBD1, 5 bases. The CDR3 contains 12 residues. Germline-derived CDR1 and CDR2 are SNHLY and FYNNEI. V dropped 4 bases and J dropped 5 bases, with 8 bases sitting between them. CDR3 nucleotides: TGTGCCAGCAGTGGACAGAGGGAGACCCAGTACTTC. This translates into CASSGQRETQYF.

The V and J genes are TRBV4-1 and TRBJ2-1, with TRBD2 identical over 13 bases. The V gene's germline CDR1 is MGHRA and CDR2 YSYEKL. V lost 3 bases and J lost 12; bases outside the gene matches: 11. CDR3 length: 16 residues. The CDR3 sequence is CASSQSSGLAGAWQFF. The DNA of the CDR3 is TGCGCCAGCAGCCAGTCATCAGGACTAGCGGGAGCATGGCAGTTCTTC.

This chain joins TRBV5-1 and TRBJ2-7; 8 bases agree with TRBD1. The CDR3 is 13 amino acids. The V segment lost 4 bases and the J segment 3 bases; nucleotides outside the gene matches: 3. CDR1 and CDR2 (germline): SGHRS, YFSETQ. In DNA, the CDR3 is TGCGCCAGCAGCGAGGACAGGGACTACGAGCAGTACTTC. The encoded protein is CASSEDRDYEQYF.

The table lists this clone with a few counts. This chain uses TRBV11-2 with TRBJ2-1; TRBD1 might be the D (5 bases). The V end was cut by 8 bases, the J end by 3 bases, with 17 bases between. CDR3 length equals 15 residues. Per germline, CDR1 SGHAT and CDR2 FQNNGV. CDR3 in amino acids: CASADTSGFYNEQFF. In nucleotides, the CDR3 is TGTGCCAGCGCAGATACATCAGGGTTCTACAATGAGCAGTTCTTC.

In DNA, the CDR3 is TGCGCCAGCAGCCAAGAGGAGCGTAATTCACCCCTCCACTTT. Its protein is CASSQEERNSPLHF. V and J are TRBV4-3 and TRBJ1-6, with D unclear. In germline, CDR1 is LGHNA, CDR2 YSLEER. The CDR3 has 14 residues. Trimming cost V 0 bases and J 6 bases, with 6 bases left between them.

CDR3 in DNA: TGCAGCGTTGGGGGCCTAGGGGGAAAGGGATACGAGCAGTACTTC. This gives the protein CSVGGLGGKGYEQYF. V is TRBV29-1 and J is TRBJ2-7; tentatively, D is TRBD1 (6 bases). V gave up 4 bases and J gave up 4 bases, with 20 bases separating them. The V gene's germline CDR1 is SQVTM and CDR2 ANQGSEA. The CDR3 length is 15 residues.

The chain is built from TRBV28 and TRBJ1-2, with TRBD1 as a possible D gene (5 bases). The germline V gene has CDR1 MDHEN and CDR2 SYDVKM. Trimming pared 4 bases from V and 0 bases from J, leaving 15 bases between. The CDR3 totals 16 residues. The CDR3: CASSSHRQLANYGYTF. CDR3 sequence (DNA): TGTGCCAGCAGTTCCCATCGACAGCTAGCTAACTATGGCTACACCTTC.

V and J are TRBV30 and TRBJ2-7, with a weak D call TRBD1 (5 bases). Between the trimmed V and J ends, which lost 4 bases and 3 bases, there was a span of 7 bases. Germline V gene data show CDR1 as GTSNPN and CDR2 as SVGIG (reference sequence). CDR3 length: 11 amino acids. CDR3: CAWTRDYEQYF. The CDR3 coding sequence is TGTGCCTGGACCAGGGACTACGAGCAGTACTTC.

This chain uses TRBV7-9 with TRBJ2-5; 7 nucleotides align to TRBD1. Per germline, CDR1 SEHNR and CDR2 FQNEAQ (reference sequence). V lost 5 bases and J lost 4; bases outside the gene matches: 7. The CDR3 consists of 14 residues. In DNA, the CDR3 is TGTGCCAGCAGCCCGGAGAGGGGGCGAGAGACCCAGTACTTC. Translated: CASSPERGRETQYF.

V usage is TRBV9 and J usage is TRBJ1-2; 9 bases are shared with TRBD1. The V and J ends lost 0 bases and 4 bases, in that order; junction bases with no gene match: 7. Germline assignment: CDR1 SGDLS and CDR2 YYNGEE. The length of the CDR3 is 16 residues. The CDR3 sequence is CASSVEGTGNAYGYTF. CDR3 DNA sequence: TGTGCCAGCAGCGTAGAGGGGACAGGGAACGCCTATGGCTACACCTTC. Variable domain in full (rest from reference TRBV9 and TRBJ1-2): DSGVTQTPKHLITATGQRVTLRCSPRSGDLSVYWYQQSLDQGLQFLIQYYNGEERAKGNILERFSAQQFPDLHSELNLSSLELGDSALYFCASSVEGTGNAYGYTFGSGTRLTVV.

V usage is TRBV10-3 and J usage is TRBJ1-1; TRBD1 is a possible D gene (6 bases). The CDR3 spans 13 residues. Germline V gene data show CDR1 as ENHRY and CDR2 as SYGVKD. V was clipped by 8 bases and J by 7 bases, with 17 bases between them. The CDR3 loop reads CAIRRPGTREAFF. Here the CDR3 DNA reads TGTGCCATCCGACGGCCGGGGACACGTGAAGCTTTCTTT.

The chain combines TRBV14 with TRBJ1-1, with 7 bases aligning to TRBD1. Per germline, CDR1 SGHDN and CDR2 FVKESK. Trimming cost V 3 bases and J 1 base; bases outside gene matches: 11. This CDR3 spans 17 amino acids. CDR3 sequence (DNA): TGTGCCAGCAGCCAGTCGGGACAGTACAAATCGAACACTGAAGCTTTCTTT. Translating it yields CASSQSGQYKSNTEAFF.

The chain uses TRBV24-1 and TRBJ2-7; D may be TRBD1 (6 bases). There are 15 residues in the CDR3. The germline V and J ends were trimmed by 3 bases and 3 bases, with 14 bases remaining between them. Germline assignment: CDR1 KGHDR and CDR2 SFDVKD. CDR3 loop: CATSDGATGNYEQYF. DNA for the CDR3: TGTGCCACCAGTGATGGGGCGACAGGTAACTACGAGCAGTACTTC.

The chain employs TRBV5-6 and TRBJ2-1, with 8 nucleotides matching TRBD2. The CDR3 runs to 17 residues. Per germline, CDR1 SGHDT and CDR2 YYEEEE. J lost 8 bases, V lost 0 bases, and 13 bases had no gene match. For the CDR3, the DNA is TGTGCCAGCAGCTTGGCTCCTGGGTGGGAGCGGGAGTATGAGCAGTTCTTC. Translated: CASSLAPGWEREYEQFF. The variable domain in full, completed from reference TRBV5-6 and TRBJ2-1, reads DAGVTQSPTHLIKTRGQQVTLRCSPKSGHDTVSWYQQALGQGPQFIFQYYEEEERQRGNFPDRFSGHQFPNYSSELNVNALLLGDSALYLCASSLAPGWEREYEQFFGPGTRLTVL.